This T cell receptor (beta chain) was documented in a study of blood T cell repertoires in COVID-19. This table comes from immunoSEQ multiplex PCR, and its TCRdb copy is limited to in-frame clones, with some not included. This sample yields about 20,000 clones, of which roughly 90% are seen a single time; about 16% belongs to the top ten. Trimming took 4 bases from V and 2 from J; bases not matched to a gene: 10. CDR3 length: 18 residues. The germline gives CDR1 SGHTA, CDR2 FQGNSA. V and J are TRBV7-2 and TRBJ2-3; the match to TRBD2 covers 12 bases. The TCR comes from a human donor in a cohort sampled during active COVID-19. What was sequenced was peripheral blood. The CDR3 DNA follows: TGTGCCAGCAGCTCCCGGGGGGCTAGCGGGAGGGCCACAGATACGCAGTATTTT. Translated, it gives CASSSRGASGRATDTQYF.